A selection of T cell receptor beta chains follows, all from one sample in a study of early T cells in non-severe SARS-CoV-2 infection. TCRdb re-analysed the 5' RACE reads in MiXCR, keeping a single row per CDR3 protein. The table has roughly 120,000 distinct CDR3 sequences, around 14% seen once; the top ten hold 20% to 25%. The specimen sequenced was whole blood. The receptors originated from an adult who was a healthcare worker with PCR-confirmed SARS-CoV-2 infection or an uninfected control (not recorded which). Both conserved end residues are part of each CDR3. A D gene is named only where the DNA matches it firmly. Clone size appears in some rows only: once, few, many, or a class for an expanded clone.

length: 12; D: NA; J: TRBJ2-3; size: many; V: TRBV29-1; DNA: TGCAGCGTTGACATCCACACAGATACGCAGTATTTT; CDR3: CSVDIHTDTQYF
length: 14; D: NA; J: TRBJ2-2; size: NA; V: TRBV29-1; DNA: TGCAGCGTTGAAGACCTACTGGGAACCGGGGAGCTGTTTTTT; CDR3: CSVEDLLGTGELFF
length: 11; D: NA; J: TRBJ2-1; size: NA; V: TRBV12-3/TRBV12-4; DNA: TGTGCCAGCAGTTTACTTGCTGAGCAGTTCTTC; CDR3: CASSLLAEQFF
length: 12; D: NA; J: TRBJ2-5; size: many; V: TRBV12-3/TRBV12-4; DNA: TGTGCCAGCAGTCTCTCGGAGGGGACCCAGTACTTC; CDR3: CASSLSEGTQYF
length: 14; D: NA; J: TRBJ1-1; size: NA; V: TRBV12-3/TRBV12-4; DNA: TGTGCCAGCAGTTGGGGAGTAGAGAACACTGAAGCTTTCTTT; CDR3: CASSWGVENTEAFF
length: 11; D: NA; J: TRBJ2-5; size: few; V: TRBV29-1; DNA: TGCAGCGTTGCGGCCGGAGAGACCCAGTACTTC; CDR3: CSVAAGETQYF
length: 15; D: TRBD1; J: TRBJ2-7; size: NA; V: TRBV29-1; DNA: TGCAGCGTGGGGGACAGCCGATTACCCACCGGCGAGCAGTACTTC; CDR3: CSVGDSRLPTGEQYF
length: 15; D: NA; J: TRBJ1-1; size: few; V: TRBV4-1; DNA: TGCGCCAGCAGCCAAGGGGCAACCTCCTACACTGAAGCTTTCTTT; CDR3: CASSQGATSYTEAFF
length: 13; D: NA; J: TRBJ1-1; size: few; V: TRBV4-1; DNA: TGCGCCAGCAGCTCTACAGCCAACACTGAAGCTTTCTTT; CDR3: CASSSTANTEAFF
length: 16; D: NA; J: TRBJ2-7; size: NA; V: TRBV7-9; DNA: TGTGCCAGCAGCCTAGGCCCCGGGACCAGAGATTACGAGCAGTACTTC; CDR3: CASSLGPGTRDYEQYF
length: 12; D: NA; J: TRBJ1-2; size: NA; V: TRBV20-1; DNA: TGCAGTGCCACTTCGGACCAGATTGGCTACACCTTC; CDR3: CSATSDQIGYTF
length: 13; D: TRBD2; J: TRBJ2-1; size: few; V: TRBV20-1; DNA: TGCAGTGCAACGAGCGGGGGGGCCTCTGAGCAGTTCTTC; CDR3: CSATSGGASEQFF
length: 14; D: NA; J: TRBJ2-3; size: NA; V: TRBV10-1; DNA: TGCGCCAGCAGTGACTGGCGATCCACAGATACGCAGTATTTT; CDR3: CASSDWRSTDTQYF
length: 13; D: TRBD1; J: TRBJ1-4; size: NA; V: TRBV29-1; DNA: TGCAGCGTTGCAGGGGGCTTTAATGAAAAACTGTTTTTT; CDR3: CSVAGGFNEKLFF
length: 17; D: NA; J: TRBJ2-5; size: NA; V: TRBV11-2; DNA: TGTGCCAGCAGCACAAAGGGTGGCTTCCCTTTCCGAGAGACCCAGTACTTC; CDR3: CASSTKGGFPFRETQYF
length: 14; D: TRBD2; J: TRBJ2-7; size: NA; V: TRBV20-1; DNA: TGCAGTGCTAGGACGGGGGGAGCAACCTACGAGCAGTACTTC; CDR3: CSARTGGATYEQYF
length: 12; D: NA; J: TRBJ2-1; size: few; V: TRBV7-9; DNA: TGTGCCAGCAGCCCTAGATGGGCTGAGCAGTTCTTC; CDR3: CASSPRWAEQFF
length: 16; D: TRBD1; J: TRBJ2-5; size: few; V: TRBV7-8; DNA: TGTGCCAGCAGTTTTTCGGGACAGGGGGGCCAAGAGACCCAGTACTTC; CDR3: CASSFSGQGGQETQYF
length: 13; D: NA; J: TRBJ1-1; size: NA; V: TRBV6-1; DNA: TGTGCCAGCAGGGAGGTAACTGAGACTGAAGCTTTCTTT; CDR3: CASREVTETEAFF
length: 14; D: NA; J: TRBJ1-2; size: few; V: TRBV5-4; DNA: TGTGCCAGCACTCAAGGAGGGACGGGCTATGGCTACACCTTC; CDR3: CASTQGGTGYGYTF
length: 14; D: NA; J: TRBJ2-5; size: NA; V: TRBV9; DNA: TGTGCCAGCAGCGCCGGTGTGAGACAAGAGACCCAGTACTTC; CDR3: CASSAGVRQETQYF
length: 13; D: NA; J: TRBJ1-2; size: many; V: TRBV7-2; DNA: TGTGCCAGCAGACTGCTGGTCAGTTATGGCTACACCTTC; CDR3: CASRLLVSYGYTF
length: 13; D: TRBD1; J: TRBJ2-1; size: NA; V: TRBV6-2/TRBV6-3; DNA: TGTGCCAGTTGTGGGACAGGGGTGAATGAGCAGTTCTTC; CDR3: CASCGTGVNEQFF
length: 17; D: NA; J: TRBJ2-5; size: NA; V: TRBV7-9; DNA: TGTGCCAGCAGCTTAGCGAACGGAGGGTGGCTTCAAGAGACCCAGTACTTC; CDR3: CASSLANGGWLQETQYF
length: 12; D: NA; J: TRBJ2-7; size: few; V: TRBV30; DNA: TGTGCCTGGAGGACTCCCCGTTTCGAGCAGTACTTC; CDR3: CAWRTPRFEQYF
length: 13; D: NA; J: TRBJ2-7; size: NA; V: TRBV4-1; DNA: TGCGCCAGCAGCCAAATAAATATCCCCGAGCAGTACTTC; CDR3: CASSQINIPEQYF
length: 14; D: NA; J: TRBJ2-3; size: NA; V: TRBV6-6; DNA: TGTGCCAGCAGTTACGGAGGGACCACAGATACGCAGTATTTT; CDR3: CASSYGGTTDTQYF
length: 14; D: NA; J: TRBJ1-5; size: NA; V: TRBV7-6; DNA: TGTGCCAGCAGCGATCGGAAGGGGGGCAACGACCAGCATTTT; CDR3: CASSDRKGGNDQHF
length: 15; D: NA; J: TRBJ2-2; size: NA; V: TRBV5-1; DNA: TGCGCCACCGCCTTGACTAGTCGGTTAACCGGGGAGCTGTTTTTT; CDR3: CATALTSRLTGELFF
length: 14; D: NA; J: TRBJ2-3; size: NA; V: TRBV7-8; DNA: TGTGCCAGCAGCAGCTGGACTGGTGGAGATACGCAGTATTTT; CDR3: CASSSWTGGDTQYF
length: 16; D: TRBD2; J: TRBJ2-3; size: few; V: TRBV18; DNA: TGTGCCAGCTCAACCGGCCTGAGCGGGGACCCAGATACGCAGTATTTT; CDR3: CASSTGLSGDPDTQYF
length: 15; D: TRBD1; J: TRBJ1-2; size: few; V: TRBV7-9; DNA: TGTGCCAGCAGCTTACCGGGACAGGGGGCGCCGGGCTACACCTTC; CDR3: CASSLPGQGAPGYTF
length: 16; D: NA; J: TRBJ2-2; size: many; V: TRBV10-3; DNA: TGTGCCATCAGAACCACCGACAGGTCGAACACCGGGGAGCTGTTTTTT; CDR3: CAIRTTDRSNTGELFF
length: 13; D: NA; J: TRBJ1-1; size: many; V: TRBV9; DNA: TGTGCCAGCAGCGAATTGGGGAGGACTGAAGCTTTCTTT; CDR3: CASSELGRTEAFF
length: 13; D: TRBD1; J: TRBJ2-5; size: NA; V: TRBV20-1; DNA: TGCAGTGCTACGGGACAGGGAGAAGAGACCCAGTACTTC; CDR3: CSATGQGEETQYF
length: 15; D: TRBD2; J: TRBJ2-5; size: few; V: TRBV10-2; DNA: TGCGCCAGCAGTGTTGGGTCCAGCGGGGCAGAGACCCAGTACTTC; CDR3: CASSVGSSGAETQYF
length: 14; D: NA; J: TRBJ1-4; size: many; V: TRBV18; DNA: TGTGCCAGCTCACCCCAGGGACGTGGTGAAAAACTGTTTTTT; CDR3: CASSPQGRGEKLFF
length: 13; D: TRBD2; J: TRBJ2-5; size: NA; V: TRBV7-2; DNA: TGTGCCAGCAGCCGCACCGGGGGGGAGACCCAGTACTTC; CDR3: CASSRTGGETQYF
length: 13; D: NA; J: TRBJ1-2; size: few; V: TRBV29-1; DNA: TGCAGCGTTGACCGGCCGAATAACTATGGCTACACCTTC; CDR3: CSVDRPNNYGYTF
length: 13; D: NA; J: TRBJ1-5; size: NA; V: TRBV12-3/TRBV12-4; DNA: TGTGCCAGCAGTTTGATTGGCCAGCAGCCCCAGCATTTT; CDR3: CASSLIGQQPQHF
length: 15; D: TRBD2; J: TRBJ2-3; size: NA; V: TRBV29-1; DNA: TGCAGCGTCCCACTAGCGGGGGGGCCAGCAGATACGCAGTATTTT; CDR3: CSVPLAGGPADTQYF
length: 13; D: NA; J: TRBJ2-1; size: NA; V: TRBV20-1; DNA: TGCAGTGCGACCGTCGGGCATTACGATGAGCAGTTCTTC; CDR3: CSATVGHYDEQFF
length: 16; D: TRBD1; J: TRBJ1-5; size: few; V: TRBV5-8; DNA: TGTGCCAGCAGCTTCCGCCTGACAGGGGGCGGGCAGCCCCAGCATTTT; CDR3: CASSFRLTGGGQPQHF
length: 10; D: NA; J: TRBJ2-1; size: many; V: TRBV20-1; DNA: TGCAGTGCTGTGGAAGATGAGCAGTTCTTC; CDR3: CSAVEDEQFF
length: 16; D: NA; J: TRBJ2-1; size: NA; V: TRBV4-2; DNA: TGTGCCAGCAGCCTCACAGACAGGTCCGCCTACAATGAGCAGTTCTTC; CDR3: CASSLTDRSAYNEQFF
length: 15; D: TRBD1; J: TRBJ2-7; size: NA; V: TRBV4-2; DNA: TGTGCCAGCAGCCACTCGGACAGGGGAGGCTACGAGCAGTACTTC; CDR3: CASSHSDRGGYEQYF
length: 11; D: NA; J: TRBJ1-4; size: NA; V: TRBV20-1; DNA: TGCAGTGCTAGGTTTAATGAAAAACTGTTTTTT; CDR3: CSARFNEKLFF
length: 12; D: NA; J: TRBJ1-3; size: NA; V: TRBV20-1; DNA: TGCAGTGCTAGGGTCTCTGGAAACACCATATATTTT; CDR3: CSARVSGNTIYF
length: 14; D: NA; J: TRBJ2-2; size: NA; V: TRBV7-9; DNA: TGTGCCAGCAGCTTAACTAGTTTTATCGGGGAGCTGTTTTTT; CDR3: CASSLTSFIGELFF
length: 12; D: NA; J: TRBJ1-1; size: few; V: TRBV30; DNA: TGTGCCTGGATGCAGACTTACACTGAAGCTTTCTTT; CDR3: CAWMQTYTEAFF
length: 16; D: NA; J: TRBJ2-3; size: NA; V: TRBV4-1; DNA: TGCGCCAGCAGCCGTAGAGGGGAGGCTAGCACAGATACGCAGTATTTT; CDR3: CASSRRGEASTDTQYF
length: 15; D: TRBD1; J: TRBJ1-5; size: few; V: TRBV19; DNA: TGTGCCAGTAGCCTTGGGGACAGGGGCCGTCAGCCCCAGCATTTT; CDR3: CASSLGDRGRQPQHF
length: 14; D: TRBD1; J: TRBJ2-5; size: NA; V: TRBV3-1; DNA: TGTGCCAGCAGCGATCGGACAGGGGTCGAGACCCAGTACTTC; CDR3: CASSDRTGVETQYF